Detailed here is one T cell receptor (beta chain). This specimen comes from a study of cytomegalovirus exposure and HLA in healthy donors. From germline, CDR1 is MNHNY and CDR2 SVGAGI (reference sequence). J gave up 1 base and V 6 bases, and 8 bases lay outside the gene matches. The CDR3 contains 15 residues. Researchers ran the PCR with 60 Vbeta and 13 Jbeta primers. Only in-frame clones appear in the TCRdb table, and some are missing; sequencing was by immunoSEQ multiplex PCR. The data show 150,000 to 200,000 clones, with over 80% seen just once and approximately 4.1% held by the top ten. The sequence was obtained from a woman aged 45 to 65 in good health and CMV-seropositive. This chain joins TRBV6-6 and TRBJ1-1; the match to TRBD1 covers 7 bases. The material sequenced was PBMCs. As DNA, the CDR3 is TGTGCCAGCAGCCAACTCCGGACAGGGAACACTGAAGCTTTCTTT. Its translation is CASSQLRTGNTEAFF.